This TCR beta chain appears in the sequencing data of a study of blood T cell repertoires in COVID-19. Background on the study: Sites across the United States, Italy and Spain contributed samples from acute and convalescent COVID-19. PBMCs, B-cell-depleted T cells, or T cells provided the cDNA or gDNA that made up the material.

CDR1 is MNHNY, CDR2 SVGAGI, per germline (reference sequence). This CDR3 spans 14 amino acids. Trimming at V came to 0 bases and at J to 3 bases, leaving 0 bases not matched to a gene. Per the original data handling: Nucleated cell number was recorded as an estimate derived from reference gene primer amplification. Only in-frame clones appear in the TCRdb table, and some are missing; sequencing was by immunoSEQ multiplex PCR. V and J calls and clone size are given by that table; D and trimming were obtained from the DNA. This table holds some 220,000 clones, around 82% found once. This clonotype was sampled from a human donor in a cohort sampled during active COVID-19. The sample taken for sequencing was peripheral blood. The rearrangement links TRBV6-6 to TRBJ2-7, with 9 bases identical to TRBD1. CDR3 sequence reads: CASSYSGQGYEQYF. The CDR3, as DNA: TGTGCCAGCAGTTACTCGGGACAGGGCTACGAGCAGTACTTC.